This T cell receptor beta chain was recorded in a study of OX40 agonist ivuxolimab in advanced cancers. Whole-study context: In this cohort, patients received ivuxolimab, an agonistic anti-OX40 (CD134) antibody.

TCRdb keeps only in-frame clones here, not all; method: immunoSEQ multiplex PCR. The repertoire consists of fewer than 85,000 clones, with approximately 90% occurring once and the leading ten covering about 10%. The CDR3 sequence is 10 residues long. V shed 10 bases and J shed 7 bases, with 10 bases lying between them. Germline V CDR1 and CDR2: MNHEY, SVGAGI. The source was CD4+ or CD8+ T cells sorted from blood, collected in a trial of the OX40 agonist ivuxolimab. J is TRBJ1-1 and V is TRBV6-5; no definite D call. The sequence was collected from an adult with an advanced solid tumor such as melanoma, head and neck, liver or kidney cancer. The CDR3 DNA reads TGTGCCACCGAAAATGGTGAAGCTTTCTTT. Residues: CATENGEAFF.